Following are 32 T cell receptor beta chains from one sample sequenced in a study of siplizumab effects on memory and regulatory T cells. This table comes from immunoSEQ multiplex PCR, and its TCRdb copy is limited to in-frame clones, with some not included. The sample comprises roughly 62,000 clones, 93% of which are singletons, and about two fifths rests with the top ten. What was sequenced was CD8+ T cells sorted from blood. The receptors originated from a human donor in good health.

CDR3 sequence: CASSQTPSPMMNTEAFF. In nucleotides, the CDR3 is TGCGCCAGCAGCCAAACCCCAAGCCCGATGATGAACACTGAAGCTTTCTTT. This rearrangement joins TRBV4-1 to TRBJ1-1, with D hard to call. Trimming took off 2 bases at V and 0 bases at J, with 16 bases between the two ends. The germline V gene has CDR1 MGHRA and CDR2 YSYEKL. The CDR3 totals 17 residues.

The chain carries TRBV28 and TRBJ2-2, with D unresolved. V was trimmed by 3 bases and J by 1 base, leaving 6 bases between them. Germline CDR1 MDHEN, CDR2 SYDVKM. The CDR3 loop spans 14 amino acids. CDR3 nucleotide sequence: TGTGCCAGCAGTTTGGGGATGAACACCGGGGAGCTGTTTTTT. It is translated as CASSLGMNTGELFF.

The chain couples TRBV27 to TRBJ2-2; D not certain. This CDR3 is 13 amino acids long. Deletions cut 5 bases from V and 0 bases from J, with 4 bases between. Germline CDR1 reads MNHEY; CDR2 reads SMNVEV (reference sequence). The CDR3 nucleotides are TGTGCCAGCAGTCCGGCGAACACCGGGGAGCTGTTTTTT. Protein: CASSPANTGELFF.

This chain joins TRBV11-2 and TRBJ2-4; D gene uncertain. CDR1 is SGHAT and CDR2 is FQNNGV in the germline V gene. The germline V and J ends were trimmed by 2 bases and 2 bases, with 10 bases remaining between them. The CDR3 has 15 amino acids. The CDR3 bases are TGTGCCAGCAGCTTAAGGGATTCGACCAAAAACATTCAGTACTTC. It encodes CASSLRDSTKNIQYF.

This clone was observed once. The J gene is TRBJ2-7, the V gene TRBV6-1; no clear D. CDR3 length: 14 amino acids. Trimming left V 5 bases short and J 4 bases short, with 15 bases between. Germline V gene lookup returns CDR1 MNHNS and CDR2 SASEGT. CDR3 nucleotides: TGTGCCAGCAGTTATCAGGCCCCCTTTTACGAGCAGTACTTC. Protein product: CASSYQAPFYEQYF.

CDR3 coding DNA: TGTGCCAGCAGCTCGACAGGGGGCGGGGGTCAGCCCCAGCATTTT. This gives the protein CASSSTGGGGQPQHF. The chain is built from TRBV9 and TRBJ1-5; 10 bases agree with TRBD1. The germline gives CDR1 SGDLS, CDR2 YYNGEE. Trimming cost V 4 bases and J 6 bases; bases outside gene matches: 7. There are 15 residues in the CDR3.

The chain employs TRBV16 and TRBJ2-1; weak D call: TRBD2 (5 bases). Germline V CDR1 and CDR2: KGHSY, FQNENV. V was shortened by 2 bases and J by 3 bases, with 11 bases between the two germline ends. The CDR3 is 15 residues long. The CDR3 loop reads CASSQGGNGYNEQFF. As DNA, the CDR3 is TGTGCCAGCAGCCAAGGAGGAAATGGCTACAATGAGCAGTTCTTC.

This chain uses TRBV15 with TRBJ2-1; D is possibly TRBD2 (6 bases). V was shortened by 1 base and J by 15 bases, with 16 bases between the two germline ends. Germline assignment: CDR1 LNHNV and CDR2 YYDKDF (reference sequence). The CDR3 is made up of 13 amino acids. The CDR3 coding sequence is TGTGCCACCAGCAGAGGCGTAACGGGAGCCGCGTTCTTC. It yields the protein CATSRGVTGAAFF.

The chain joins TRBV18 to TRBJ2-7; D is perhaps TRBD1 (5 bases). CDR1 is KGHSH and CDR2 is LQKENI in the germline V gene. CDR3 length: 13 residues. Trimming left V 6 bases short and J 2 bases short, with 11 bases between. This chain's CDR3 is CASSLDSPYEQYF. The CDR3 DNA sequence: TGTGCCAGCTCCCTCGACAGCCCCTACGAGCAGTACTTC.

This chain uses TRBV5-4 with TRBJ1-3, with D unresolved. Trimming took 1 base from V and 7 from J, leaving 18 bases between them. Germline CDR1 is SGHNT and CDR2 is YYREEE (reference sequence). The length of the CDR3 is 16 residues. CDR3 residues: CASSLLGQTIGNTIYF. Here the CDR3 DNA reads TGTGCCAGCAGCTTGCTGGGCCAGACAATCGGGAACACCATATATTTT.

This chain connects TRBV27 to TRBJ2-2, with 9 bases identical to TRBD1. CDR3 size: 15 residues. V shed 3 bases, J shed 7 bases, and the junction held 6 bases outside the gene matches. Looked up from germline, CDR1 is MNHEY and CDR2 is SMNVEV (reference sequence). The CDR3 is CASSFGTGFVGELFF. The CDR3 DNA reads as TGTGCCAGCAGTTTCGGGACAGGGTTCGTCGGGGAGCTGTTTTTT.

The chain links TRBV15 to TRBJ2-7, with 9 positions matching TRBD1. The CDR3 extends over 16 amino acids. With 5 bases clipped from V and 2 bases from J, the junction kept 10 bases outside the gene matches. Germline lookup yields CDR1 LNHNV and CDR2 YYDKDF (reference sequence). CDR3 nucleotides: TGTGCCACCAGCTTAGTTCCGGGACAGGGAACCTACGAGCAGTACTTC. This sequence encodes CATSLVPGQGTYEQYF. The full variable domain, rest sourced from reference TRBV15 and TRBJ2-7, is DAMVIQNPRYQVTQFGKPVTLSCSQTLNHNVMYWYQQKSSQAPKLLFHYYDKDFNNEADTPDNFQSRRPNTSFCFLDIRSPGLGDTAMYLCATSLVPGQGTYEQYFGPGTRLTVT.

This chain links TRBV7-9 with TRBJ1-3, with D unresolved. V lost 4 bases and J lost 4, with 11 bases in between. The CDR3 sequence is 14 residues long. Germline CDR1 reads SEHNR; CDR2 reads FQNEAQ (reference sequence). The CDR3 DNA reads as TGTGCCAGCAGCTGGAATGTTGACGGAAACACCATATATTTT. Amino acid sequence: CASSWNVDGNTIYF.

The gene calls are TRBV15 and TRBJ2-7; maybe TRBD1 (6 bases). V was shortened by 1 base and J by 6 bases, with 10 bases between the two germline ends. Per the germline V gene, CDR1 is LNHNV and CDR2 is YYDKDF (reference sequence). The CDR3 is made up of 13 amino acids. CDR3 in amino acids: CATSRVQGSEQYF. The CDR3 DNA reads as TGTGCCACCAGCAGAGTCCAGGGGAGCGAGCAGTACTTC.

DNA for the CDR3: TGCGCCAGCAGCCAAGATTGGGCAGGGGGCTTATCGGGAGAGACCCAGTACTTC. This sequence encodes CASSQDWAGGLSGETQYF. The rearrangement uses TRBV4-3 and TRBJ2-5, with TRBD1 matching over 8 bases. CDR1 is LGHNA, CDR2 YSLEER, per germline. V lost 0 bases to trimming and J lost 4 bases; unmatched junction nucleotides: 13. The CDR3 runs to 18 residues.

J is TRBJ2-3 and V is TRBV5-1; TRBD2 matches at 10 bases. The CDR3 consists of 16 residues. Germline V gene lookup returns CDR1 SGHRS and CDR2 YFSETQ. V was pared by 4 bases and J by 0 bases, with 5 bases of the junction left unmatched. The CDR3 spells CASSPWTSGSTDTQYF. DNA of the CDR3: TGCGCCAGCAGCCCATGGACTAGCGGAAGCACAGATACGCAGTATTTT.

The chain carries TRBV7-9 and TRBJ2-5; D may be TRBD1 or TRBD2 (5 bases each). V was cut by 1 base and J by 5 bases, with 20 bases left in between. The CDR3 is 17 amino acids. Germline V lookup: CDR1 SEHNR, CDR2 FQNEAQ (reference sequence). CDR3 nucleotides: TGTGCCAGCAGCTTAGTGCCCTCCCTCGTCGAGGGGGAGACCCAGTACTTC. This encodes CASSLVPSLVEGETQYF.

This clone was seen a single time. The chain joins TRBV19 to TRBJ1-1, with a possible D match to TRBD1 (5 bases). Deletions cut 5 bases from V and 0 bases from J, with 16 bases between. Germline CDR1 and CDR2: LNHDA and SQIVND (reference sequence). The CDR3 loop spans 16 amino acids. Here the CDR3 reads CASSSYGGNLNTEAFF. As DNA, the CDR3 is TGTGCCAGTAGTTCCTATGGGGGGAATTTGAACACTGAAGCTTTCTTT. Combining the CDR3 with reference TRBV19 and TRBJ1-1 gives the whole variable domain DGGITQSPKYLFRKEGQNVTLSCEQNLNHDAMYWYRQDPGQGLRLIYYSQIVNDFQKGDIAEGYSVSREKKESFPLTVTSAQKNPTAFYLCASSSYGGNLNTEAFFGQGTRLTVV.

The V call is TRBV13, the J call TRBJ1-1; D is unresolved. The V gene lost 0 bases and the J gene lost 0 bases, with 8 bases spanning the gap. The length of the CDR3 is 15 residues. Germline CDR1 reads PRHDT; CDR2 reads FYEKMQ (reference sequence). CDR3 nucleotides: TGTGCCAGCAGCTTAGGTGGGGAGATGAACACTGAAGCTTTCTTT. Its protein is CASSLGGEMNTEAFF.

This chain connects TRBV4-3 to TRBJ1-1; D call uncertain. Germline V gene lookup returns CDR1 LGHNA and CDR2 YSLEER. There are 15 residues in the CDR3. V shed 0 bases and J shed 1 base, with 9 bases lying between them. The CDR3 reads CASSQDLAENTEAFF. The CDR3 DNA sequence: TGCGCCAGCAGCCAAGATTTGGCGGAGAACACTGAAGCTTTCTTT.

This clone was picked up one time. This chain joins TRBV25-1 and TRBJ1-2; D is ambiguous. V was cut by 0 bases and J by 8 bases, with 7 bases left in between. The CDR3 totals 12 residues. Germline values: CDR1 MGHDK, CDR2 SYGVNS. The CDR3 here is CASSEYAAGYTF. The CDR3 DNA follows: TGTGCCAGCAGTGAATATGCGGCCGGCTACACCTTC.

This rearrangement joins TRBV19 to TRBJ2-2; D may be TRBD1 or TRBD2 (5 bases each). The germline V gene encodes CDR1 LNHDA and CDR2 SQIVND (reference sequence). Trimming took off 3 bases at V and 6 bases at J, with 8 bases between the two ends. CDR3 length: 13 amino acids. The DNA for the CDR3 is TGTGCCAGTAGTATTCGAGGGGCCGGGGAGCTGTTTTTT. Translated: CASSIRGAGELFF.

CDR3 amino acids: CASSPPISPIYNEQFF. Here the CDR3 DNA reads TGTGCCAGCAGCCCCCCGATAAGTCCCATATACAATGAGCAGTTCTTC. This sequence joins TRBV14 and TRBJ2-1; no definite D call. Trimming cost V 4 bases and J 4 bases, with 17 bases left between them. Germline V gives CDR1 SGHDN, CDR2 FVKESK. There are 16 residues in the CDR3.

CDR3 nucleotide sequence: TGTGCCAGCAGCTTAGTACAACCGCTGGCGAACACCGGGGAGCTGTTTTTT. It specifies CASSLVQPLANTGELFF. The chain has TRBV7-3 and TRBJ2-2; D is uncertain. CDR3 length: 17 amino acids. CDR1 SGHTA and CDR2 FQGTGA come from the germline V gene. Trimming left V 2 bases short and J 0 bases short, with 13 bases between.

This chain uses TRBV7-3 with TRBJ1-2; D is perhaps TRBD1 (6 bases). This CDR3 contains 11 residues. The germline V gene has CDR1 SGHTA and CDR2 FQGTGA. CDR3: CASGGYDGYTF. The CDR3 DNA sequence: TGTGCAAGCGGGGGCTATGATGGCTACACCTTC.

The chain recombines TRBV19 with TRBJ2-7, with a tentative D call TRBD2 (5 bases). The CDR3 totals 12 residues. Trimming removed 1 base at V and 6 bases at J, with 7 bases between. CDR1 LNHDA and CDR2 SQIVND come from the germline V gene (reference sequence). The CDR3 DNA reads TGTGCCAGTAGTATAGGGGCGGGCGAGCAGTACTTC. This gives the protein CASSIGAGEQYF.

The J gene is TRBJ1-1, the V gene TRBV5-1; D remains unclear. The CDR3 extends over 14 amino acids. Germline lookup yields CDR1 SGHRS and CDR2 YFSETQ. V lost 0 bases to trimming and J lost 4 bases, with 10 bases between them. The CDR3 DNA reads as TGCGCCAGCAGCTTGGCCGGGCCGACCACTGAAGCTTTCTTT. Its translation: CASSLAGPTTEAFF.

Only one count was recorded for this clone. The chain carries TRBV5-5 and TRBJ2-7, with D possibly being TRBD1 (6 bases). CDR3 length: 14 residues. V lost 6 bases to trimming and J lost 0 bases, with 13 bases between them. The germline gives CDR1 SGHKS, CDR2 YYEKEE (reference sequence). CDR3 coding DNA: TGTGCCAGCACCACCGGGACACTCTCCTACGAGCAGTACTTC. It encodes CASTTGTLSYEQYF.

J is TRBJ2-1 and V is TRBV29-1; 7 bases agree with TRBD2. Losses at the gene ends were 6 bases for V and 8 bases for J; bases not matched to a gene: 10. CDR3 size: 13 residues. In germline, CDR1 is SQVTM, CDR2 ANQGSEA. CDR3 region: CSVWPAGKDEQFF. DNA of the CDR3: TGCAGCGTCTGGCCAGCGGGAAAGGATGAGCAGTTCTTC.

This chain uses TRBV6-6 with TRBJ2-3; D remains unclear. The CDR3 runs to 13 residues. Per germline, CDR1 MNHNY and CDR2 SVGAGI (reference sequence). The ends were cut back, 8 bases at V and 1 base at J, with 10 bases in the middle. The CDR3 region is CASAILGTDTQYF. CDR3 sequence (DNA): TGTGCCAGCGCTATCTTAGGCACAGATACGCAGTATTTT.

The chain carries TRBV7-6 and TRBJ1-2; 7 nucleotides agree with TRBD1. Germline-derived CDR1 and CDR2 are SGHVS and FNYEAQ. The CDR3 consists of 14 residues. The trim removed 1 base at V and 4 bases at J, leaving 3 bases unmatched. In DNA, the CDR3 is TGTGCCAGCAGCTTAGATCCAGGGGGCTATGGCTACACCTTC. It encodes CASSLDPGGYGYTF.

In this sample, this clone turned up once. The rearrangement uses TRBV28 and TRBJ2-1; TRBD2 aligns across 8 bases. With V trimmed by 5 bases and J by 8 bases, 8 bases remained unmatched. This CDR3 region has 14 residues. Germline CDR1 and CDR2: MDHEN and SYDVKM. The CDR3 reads CASSQGLAWDEQFF. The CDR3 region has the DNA TGTGCCAGCAGTCAAGGACTAGCATGGGATGAGCAGTTCTTC. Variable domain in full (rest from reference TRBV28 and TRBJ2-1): DVKVTQSSRYLVKRTGEKVFLECVQDMDHENMFWYRQDPGLGLRLIYFSYDVKMKEKGDIPEGYSVSREKKERFSLILESASTNQTSMYLCASSQGLAWDEQFFGPGTRLTVL.